Below, one T cell receptor beta chain is given with its context. Antigen: not known. Each CDR3 protein gets one entry after TCRdb re-called the 5' RACE reads with MiXCR. The table includes about 470,000 distinct CDR3 sequences, 20% to 25% detected once. This specimen comes from a study of T-cell memory formation after mild COVID-19. Study as a whole: TCR clusters mostly belonged to single donors. Regarding the study as a whole: Day 15 to 85 contracting clones showed balanced CD4/CD8; day 15 to 37 expanders favored CD4+.

V gave up 4 bases and J gave up 5 bases, with 15 bases separating them. The CDR3 loop spans 15 amino acids. Per germline, CDR1 SGHDN and CDR2 FVKESK. This clonotype was obtained from an adult woman who had mild COVID-19 (a few samples of this study predate the infection). Cell type and time point are not known. This chain joins TRBV14 and TRBJ2-1, with D perhaps given as TRBD1 or TRBD2 (6 bases each). The sample comprised PBMCs or a T cell subset sorted from them (not recorded which). CDR3 amino acids: CASSLRGLIDNEQFF. The CDR3 DNA follows: TGTGCCAGCAGCCTACGGGGGCTAATAGACAATGAGCAGTTCTTC.